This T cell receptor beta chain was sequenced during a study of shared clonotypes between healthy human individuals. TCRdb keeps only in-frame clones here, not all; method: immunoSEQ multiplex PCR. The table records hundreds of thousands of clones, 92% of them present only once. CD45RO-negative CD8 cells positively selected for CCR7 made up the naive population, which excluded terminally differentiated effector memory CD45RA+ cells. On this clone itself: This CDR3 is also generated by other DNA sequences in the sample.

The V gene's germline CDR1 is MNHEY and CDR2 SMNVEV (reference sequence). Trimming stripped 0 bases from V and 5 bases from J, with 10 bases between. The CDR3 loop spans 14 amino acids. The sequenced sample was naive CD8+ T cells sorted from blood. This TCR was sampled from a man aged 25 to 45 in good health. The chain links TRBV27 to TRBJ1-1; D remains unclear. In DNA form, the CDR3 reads TGTGCCAGCAGTTTATCGTCGGGTGGGACTGAAGCTTTCTTT. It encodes CASSLSSGGTEAFF.